These 9 T cell receptor beta chains share one sample of origin, sequenced in a study of identical twins. In TCRdb, the 5' RACE reads were re-called with MiXCR into one record per CDR3 protein. The data hold 300,000 or so distinct CDR3 sequences, with nearly 9.5% observed a single time. These data were also reused for a study on yellow fever vaccine responses in identical twins.

The sequenced sample was CD8+ T cells sorted from blood. The source is a woman under 30 in good health.

This clonotype has only a few counts. The chain uses TRBV6-1 and TRBJ2-1, with D perhaps TRBD2 (6 bases). The CDR3 sequence is 14 residues long. The germline V and J ends were trimmed by 6 bases and 9 bases, with 18 bases remaining between them. Germline loops: CDR1 MNHNS, CDR2 SASEGT. The CDR3, as DNA: TGTGCCAGCAGCGGGACTTACGGCGTTTCTGAGCAGTTCTTC. Its protein is CASSGTYGVSEQFF.

The chain carries TRBV6-1 and TRBJ2-3; D unclear. V lost 4 bases and J 6 bases, leaving 17 bases between the germline ends. CDR1 is MNHNS, CDR2 SASEGT, per germline. The CDR3 sequence is 15 residues long. This CDR3 is CASSAGPSISDTQYF. DNA of the CDR3: TGTGCCAGCAGTGCCGGGCCCTCTATCTCTGATACGCAGTATTTT.

Many counts were recorded for this clonotype. The chain is built from TRBV7-2 and TRBJ2-1, with D tentatively TRBD1 (6 bases). CDR3 size: 13 residues. V was shortened by 2 bases and J by 7 bases, with 9 bases between the two germline ends. CDR1 is SGHTA, CDR2 FQGNSA, per germline. CDR3 loop: CASSLYRDNEQFF. The CDR3 DNA reads as TGTGCCAGCAGCTTATACAGGGATAATGAGCAGTTCTTC.

The chain links TRBV29-1 to TRBJ2-5; D uncertain. The CDR3 is 14 amino acids. V was clipped by 0 bases and J by 5 bases, with 13 bases between them. Germline V lookup: CDR1 SQVTM, CDR2 ANQGSEA. CDR3 region: CSVEDLRDTETQYF. The CDR3 DNA reads TGCAGCGTTGAAGATCTAAGGGATACGGAGACCCAGTACTTC.

The chain joins TRBV7-8 to TRBJ2-7; TRBD1 matches at 11 bases. CDR1 SGHVS and CDR2 FQNEAQ come from the germline V gene. V shed 3 bases, J shed 3 bases, and the junction held 4 bases outside the gene matches. The CDR3 has 15 residues. CDR3 region: CASSLKGQGVYEQYF. The CDR3 bases are TGTGCCAGCAGCTTGAAGGGACAGGGGGTCTACGAGCAGTACTTC.

A single count supports this clonotype. V gene TRBV7-9 combines with J gene TRBJ2-3; D is ambiguous. The CDR3 has 16 amino acids. Trimming took off 2 bases at V and 0 bases at J, with 12 bases between the two ends. Germline V gene data show CDR1 as SEHNR and CDR2 as FQNEAQ (reference sequence). CDR3 nucleotides: TGTGCCAGCAGCTTAAGTAGCAGCTCTAGCACAGATACGCAGTATTTT. Translation: CASSLSSSSSTDTQYF. Looking up the rest from reference TRBV7-9 and TRBJ2-3 gives the full variable domain: DTGVSQNPRHKITKRGQNVTFRCDPISEHNRLYWYRQTLGQGPEFLTYFQNEAQLEKSRLLSDRFSAERPKGSFSTLEIQRTEQGDSAMYLCASSLSSSSSTDTQYFGPGTRLTVL.

This clonotype was seen more than once but under ten times. The rearrangement links TRBV28 to TRBJ2-1; no clear D gene. Trimming shortened V by 3 bases and J by 9 bases, and 9 bases separated the two germline ends. Germline CDR1 and CDR2: MDHEN and SYDVKM. The CDR3 spans 12 residues. The CDR3 loop is CASSLWGIEQFF. The CDR3, as DNA: TGTGCCAGCAGTTTGTGGGGAATTGAGCAGTTCTTC.

This clonotype was seen many times. The gene calls are TRBV7-9 and TRBJ2-2; TRBD1 aligns across 7 bases. The length of the CDR3 is 15 residues. With 1 base clipped from V and 2 bases from J, the junction kept 1 base outside the gene matches. CDR1 is SEHNR and CDR2 is FQNEAQ in the germline V gene (reference sequence). In DNA form, the CDR3 reads TGTGCCAGCAGCTTAGGACAGGGCAACACCGGGGAGCTGTTTTTT. Protein sequence: CASSLGQGNTGELFF. The full variable domain, its missing parts supplied by reference TRBV7-9 and TRBJ2-2, is DTGVSQNPRHKITKRGQNVTFRCDPISEHNRLYWYRQTLGQGPEFLTYFQNEAQLEKSRLLSDRFSAERPKGSFSTLEIQRTEQGDSAMYLCASSLGQGNTGELFFGEGSRLTVL.

The sample holds many counts of this clonotype. The chain combines TRBV27 with TRBJ2-6, with 7 positions matching TRBD1. Losses at the gene ends were 5 bases for V and 0 bases for J; bases not matched to a gene: 4. Germline V gives CDR1 MNHEY, CDR2 SMNVEV (reference sequence). CDR3 length: 16 amino acids. DNA for the CDR3: TGTGCCAGCAGTCCTCACAGGGGCTCTGGGGCCAACGTCCTGACTTTC. This translates into CASSPHRGSGANVLTF.